This TCR beta chain was sequenced during a study of cytotoxic CD8 clonotypes in ibrutinib-treated CLL. The study, taken as a whole, reports: Baseline clonality, above age-matched healthy donor levels, tracked circulating CD8+ T-cell counts. Increased clonality at ibrutinib response gave way to a return toward baseline at progression.

Depth targeted 1 in 200,000 to 1 in 1 million T cells, averaging around 10x coverage per clonotype. The method was immunoSEQ multiplex PCR; TCRdb's version includes in-frame clones alone and lacks a portion of them. Altogether approximately 92,000 clones are present, about 74% being singletons, with the ten largest covering around 23%. Trimming removed 0 bases at V and 3 bases at J, with 9 bases between. The CDR3 is 14 residues long. Germline lookup yields CDR1 SGHTS and CDR2 YDEGEE. Comments on this clone: Its antigen is undetermined.

The TCR comes from a human donor with chronic lymphocytic leukemia. This chain joins TRBV5-8 and TRBJ1-2; maybe TRBD1 (5 bases). The specimen was PBMCs, collected after 24 months of ibrutinib treatment. CDR3 sequence: CASSLDAGHYGYTF. Here the CDR3 DNA reads TGTGCCAGCAGCTTGGACGCAGGGCACTATGGCTACACCTTC. Variable domain in full (rest from reference TRBV5-8 and TRBJ1-2): EAGVTQSPTHLIKTRGQQATLRCSPISGHTSVYWYQQALGLGLQFLLWYDEGEERNRGNFPPRFSGRQFPNYSSELNVNALELEDSALYLCASSLDAGHYGYTFGSGTRLTVV.